This TCR beta chain was sequenced in a study of cytomegalovirus exposure and HLA in healthy donors (dated 2017 in TCRdb). About the full investigation: An earlier analysis of approximately 600 of the donors reported about 250 Gb of sequence data and 100 million to 140 million unique TCR beta sequences from about 200 million T cells. A later analysis re-examined previously published TCR beta repertoires from roughly 650 donors and added high-resolution HLA genotyping to investigate patterns of TCR occurrence. Typing coverage varied by locus: roughly 629-640 donors for A, B, C, DRB1 and DQB1; roughly 510 for DQA1; more than 600 for DPA1; 400 to 480 for DPB1. The study used immunosequencing to profile the T cell repertoires of approximately 650 subjects and linked those repertoires to cytomegalovirus serostatus. Class I and class II HLA loci were covered by the typing at four-digit resolution. To decide whether each TCR beta V gene segment behaved as functional or pseudogenic, an earlier analysis of some 570 of the donors relied on high-throughput TCR beta sequencing. Among the roughly 400 genotyped donors, approximately 81% belonged to the genetic ancestry cluster associated with self-reported Caucasian donors. Every discovery cohort repertoire had been produced on one sequencing platform. To predict cytomegalovirus infection status, the study combined high-throughput TCR immunosequencing, statistical association of individual TCRs with disease status, and machine learning. The study aimed to test whether signatures of past pathogen exposure could be identified by cataloging public T cell receptors. Rather than drawing on any new phenotypic data, the later analysis identified candidate immune exposures from TCR beta sequences and the way those sequences occurred across donors. Donor age, sex, ethnicity and CMV serostatus were collected together with the repertoire data. Along with the approximately 650-subject first cohort, a separate validation cohort of over 90 different subjects was used. Roughly 300 gigabases of sequencing data and 70 million to 100 million unique TCR sequences made up an early release that covered some 640 HLA-typed donors. Among about 360 genotyped donors of the cohort, an average of roughly 240,000 unique TCR beta nucleotide sequences were sequenced per donor, roughly 20% of them non-productive. Genome-wide SNP genotypes for about 60% of the roughly 700 donors were used in a later genetic analysis, which treated that subset as a discovery cohort. Five DR-DQ haplotypes were handled as single units for association and clustering, since linkage in the cohort was strong. Beyond this particular receptor, the publication reports: Because HLA typing was missing for some donors at each locus, association tests included only the typed subset. Correlated functional status among segregating V segments might be attributable to linkage disequilibrium, but an unknown experimental factor could not be ruled out. Cytomegalovirus status was reported to be diagnosed by the classifier with high specificity and sensitivity in both the original and validation cohorts. An association between a missense DCLRE1C variant and V-gene and J-gene trimming of TCR beta chains was found in a later genetic analysis and replicated in an independent cohort. Several of the top co-occurrence clusters appeared to be linked to parvovirus B19, influenza, CMV and Epstein-Barr virus, according to a later analysis. Because counts were too low, 15 to 20 rarely observed V segments, including chromosome 9 orphons, were excluded from the earlier analysis of some 540 of the donors. In this cohort, only TCR beta chains were sequenced, and detectable features were limited by the absence of alpha or paired-chain data. Broadly in line with IMGT annotations, most TCR beta V segments showed up in productive rearrangements about 90% or about 30% of the time in an earlier analysis of several hundred of the donors. Presence/absence analyses assumed roughly uniform sequencing depth across donors, an assumption that may not hold. The study gave a list of about 160 TCR beta chains associated with cytomegalovirus. A further reported finding was that TCR beta sequences accurately predicted the HLA-A and HLA-B alleles for most subjects in the first cohort. When HLA alleles, especially DR and DQ, strongly co-occurred, attributing TCR associations to individual alleles was difficult. While some public TCRs were present in many individuals, most TCR sequences turned up only very rarely across donors. The authors suggested that the approach could potentially be generalized to other disease states and immunological phenotypes. According to a later genetic analysis, donors in an Asian-associated ancestry cluster had fewer N-insertions in productive TCRs than the approximately 650-donor mean. Some IMGT-functional V segments, including TRBV6-2 and TRBV6-3, could not be distinguished by the 87-base-pair reads and were therefore excluded. A later analysis associated approximately 17,000 TCR beta sequences with specific HLA alleles at a false discovery rate of 0.05. A few of the identified cytomegalovirus-associated TCR beta chains were confirmed in vitro to be specific for cytomegalovirus antigens. A later analysis found that HLA-associated TCR beta chains were more clonally expanded and had lower generation probabilities than equally common non-associated chains. In a later analysis, the rate of TCR association differed among HLA loci, with DRB1 alleles having the most associated TCRs and HLA-C alleles having the fewest. In a later analysis, most CMV-associated TCR beta chains were found to appear HLA-restricted, with HLA associations seemingly driven largely by CMV exposure. A cluster of highly shared sequence variants was judged likely to be a technical artifact of the sequencing pipeline. CMV serostatus was the only immune exposure information available for the cohort.

Library prep was done by the immunoSEQ multiplex PCR assay. The multiplex PCR relied on a mix of 60 forward primers for TCR Vbeta segments and 13 reverse primers for TCR Jbeta segments. The CDR3 region of rearranged TCR beta genes was amplified from genomic DNA with a multiplex PCR assay. The Illumina HiSeq System was used to sequence the amplified TCR beta libraries as 87-base-pair reads. On the authors' methods: A later analysis tallied tens of millions of unique TCR beta chains across the 610 or so repertoires, and approximately 11 million of those chains were shared by two or more donors. Raw reads were error-corrected and collapsed into unique sequences by a nearest-neighbor algorithm in which closely related sequences were merged to remove PCR and sequencing errors. Alignment of CDR3 sequences to IMGT reference sequences was used to assign V, D and J gene segments. For a sequence to be retained, a match of at least six nucleotides to both a V gene segment and a J gene segment was required. Rearrangements were classified as productive when the CDR3 lacked stop codons and remained in frame with V and J, and all other rearrangements were classified as non-productive. Following IMGT convention, CDR3 was defined as the stretch from the second conserved V-encoded cysteine to the conserved J-encoded phenylalanine. In an earlier analysis of approximately 500 of the donors, sequences lacking an unambiguous match to a single V gene segment were excluded. In an earlier analysis of a few hundred of the donors, V segments were called functional above 56.7% productive rearrangements and were called segregating when the between-donor standard deviation exceeded 5%. To diagnose cytomegalovirus status from the catalog of TCR beta chain sequences, a statistical classification framework was built. In a later analysis, V and J genes were assigned by comparing TCR nucleotide sequences against IMGT/GENE-DB human TR gene sequences. The TCRdist pipeline was used in a later analysis to assign CDR3 sequences and most-parsimonious VDJ recombination scenarios. A later analysis defined each TCR beta chain by its CDR3 amino acid sequence plus V-gene family, and excluded reads lacking a unique V-gene family. In a later analysis, 500 to 700 highly shared, low-generation-probability nucleotide sequences were removed to address suspected cross-contamination and a sequencing artifact. A later analysis calculated a clonal expansion index for each public chain from normalized within-repertoire ranks of inferred template counts. A later analysis computed generation probabilities with a VDJ recombination model fitted to out-of-frame rearrangements, and checked the results against IGoR. Hypergeometric tests were used in a later analysis to score TCR-TCR, TCR-HLA and TCR-CMV co-occurrence, with a repertoire-size bias correction applied to the TCR pairs. To estimate false discovery rates, a later analysis permuted the HLA or CMV assignments 20 times. In a later analysis, co-occurring TCRs were grouped with DBSCAN, and TCRdist sequence similarity was added when clustering was performed within HLA-allele-positive subsets. Repertoires with fewer than 30,000 or more than 120,000 public chains were left out of co-occurrence clustering, as were roughly five repertoires with anomalous nucleotide sharing. Entries here come from immuneACCESS through TCRdb and include only in-frame sequences with V and J called. Some clones fail to appear in such tables; in the studies checked, an unresolved V gene covers under half of the shortfall, and the cause of the remainder is unknown. The V and J calls and the clone size are those of that table, but D and trimming were determined from the DNA. For this sample, the table gives about 130,000 clones. The ten top clones hold about 1.7% of the sample.

Notes on this clone: The antigen it recognizes is unknown.

The CDR3 has 14 amino acids, counting the end cysteine and phenylalanine. The DNA shown is the 42-base CDR3, in frame from base 1. V was cut back by 0 bases and J by 0 bases, leaving a gap of 9 bases between them. Taken from the germline V gene, the CDR1 and CDR2 loops are SQVTM and ANQGSEA. In total, approximately 700 healthy bone marrow donors made up the cohort. Cohort members were all nominally healthy when sampled, although unrecorded immune exposures were likely present. The donor was CMV seronegative and belonged to the group of 352 seronegative cohort members. Every donor gave a peripheral blood sample, and the peripheral blood mononuclear cells from that sample were used for TCR beta sequencing. Genomic DNA extraction from the blood cell samples was performed with the Qiagen DNeasy Blood Extraction Kit.

Recombination linked TRBV29-1 to TRBJ2-7, with TRBD1 perhaps the D gene, on 5 matching bases. Sequencing was performed on PBMCs. This clonotype originated in a man aged 18 to 35 in good health and CMV-seronegative. The CDR3 in this case is CSVEDPTGSYEQYF. The nucleotides read TGCAGCGTTGAAGATCCCACAGGCTCCTACGAGCAGTACTTC.